Included here is one TCR beta chain sequence, with context. It lacks a known antigen. Base qualities are not provided; no much larger clone lies one nucleotide away. Counted from cysteine to phenylalanine, this CDR3 has 17 amino acids. The DNA shown is the 51-base CDR3, in frame from base 1. V is pared back by 4 bases and J by 1 base, with 15 bases lying between the germline termini. The germline V gene sets CDR1 to SGDLS and CDR2 to YYNGEE. The data are from a study of blood T cell repertoires in COVID-19 (TCRdb year 2020). Turning to the overall study: The collaborator samples originated in the United States, Italy and Spain and spanned the acute and convalescent phases of COVID-19. The prospective study material was composed of cDNA or gDNA derived from T cells, B-cell-depleted T cells, or PBMCs. Deeply sampled blood TCRbeta repertoires from subjects exposed to, actively infected with, or recovered from COVID-19 were included in the dataset. The repertoires were released in a freely available public database intended as a resource for research on the immune response to SARS-CoV-2. The samples were drawn from two sources: the first 160 participants of the ongoing ImmuneRACE study, and about 1,300 subjects contributed by 6 global collaborators. Sample metadata almost always included a de-identified subject ID, COVID-19 status, age in years and sex. Where available, HLA class I and class II types were obtained from metadata supplied by the sample provider rather than from assay-based typing.

At one collaborating source in Seattle, patients were enrolled during active infection and were followed longitudinally through the course of disease. Collaborating institutions collected whole blood in K2EDTA tubes following their own protocols. Collaborator samples were shipped for TCRbeta analysis as frozen whole blood, isolated PBMCs, or DNA extracted from either sample type. Paper-wide results and their limitations: How much clinical and demographic metadata was included differed by source and by participant, and the metadata was provided uncurated.

TCRbeta CDR3 regions were amplified from genomic DNA using the immunoSEQ Assay, a bias-controlled multiplex PCR. The published analysis was carried out like this. Nucleated cell counts per sample were estimated from amplification of reference gene primers within the assay. To quantify the absolute abundance of each unique TCRbeta CDR3 rearrangement, sequence reads were collapsed and filtered. For each sample, productive Simpson clonality was calculated as the square root of Simpson's diversity index over productive rearrangements. TCRdb mirrors the immuneACCESS table, restricted to in-frame sequences. Some clones are absent from its copies; in checked studies, under half trace to an unresolved V gene, and the reason for the others is unknown. D and trimming were read from the DNA, whereas the V and J calls and clone size are those reported in that table. Recorded for this sample are some 300,000 clones; 75% to 90% of them occurred a single time. The leading ten clones occupy less than 15% of the sample.

The sample was peripheral blood. The TCR sequence derives from a woman in her seventies with COVID-19, enrolled during active disease. The chain employs TRBV9 and TRBJ1-6; no D segment can be confidently identified. The bases read TGTGCCAGCAGCAAAGGACGGGATGCGTCCTATAATTCACCCCTCCACTTT. Its coded protein is CASSKGRDASYNSPLHF.